The entry below describes one T cell receptor beta chain. Its antigen is not identified. Sample-barcoded 5' priming and a J-beta primer mix drove a second PCR of roughly 7 to 11 cycles. TCRdb ran MiXCR on the 5' RACE reads and lists one entry per CDR3 protein. The data hold under 950,000 distinct CDR3 sequences, with about 24% observed a single time. These data belong to a study of blood T cells in healthy people across ages. The study, taken as a whole, reports: In older individuals, TCR beta diversity per million T cells was lower, falling roughly linearly with age. Conclusively comparing naive with antigen-experienced cells was impossible with unsorted PBMCs.

The origin of this receptor is a man aged 70-80 years in good health. The sequenced material came from blood.

The CDR3 DNA sequence: TGTGCCACCAGCAGGGGGGGCACAGATACGCAGTATTTT. It encodes CATSRGGTDTQYF. The chain carries TRBV24-1 and TRBJ2-3, with a possible D match to TRBD1 (7 bases). CDR1 KGHDR and CDR2 SFDVKD come from the germline V gene. V gave up 7 bases and J gave up 1 base, with 8 bases separating them. The CDR3 has 13 residues.